This TCR beta chain came from a study of T-cell memory formation after mild COVID-19. TCRdb reprocessed the 5' RACE reads via MiXCR and lists one record per CDR3 protein. The data show approximately 560,000 distinct CDR3 sequences, with 17% seen just once and just over 8% held by the top ten. Germline lookup yields CDR1 SGHTA and CDR2 FQGTGA. This CDR3 is built from 14 residues. The trim removed 0 bases at V and 9 bases at J, leaving 3 bases unmatched. This clonotype was counted only a few times. The rearrangement uses TRBV7-3 and TRBJ2-1, with 9 bases matching TRBD2. The source of this sequence is an adult woman who had mild COVID-19 (a few samples of this study predate the infection). Cell type and time point are not known. The sample comprised PBMCs or a T cell subset sorted from them (not recorded which). The CDR3 DNA follows: TGTGCCAGCAGCTTAACTAGCGGGAGACGTGAGCAGTTCTTC. This gives the protein CASSLTSGRREQFF.